The next 16 T cell receptor beta chains were all read from a single sample in a study of shared clonotypes between healthy human individuals (dated by TCRdb to 2020 to 2021). Libraries were prepared through the immunoSEQ multiplex PCR assay. TCRdb obtained this table from immuneACCESS and retained in-frame rearrangements with V and J assigned. These tables miss some clones; where compared with another copy, unresolved V genes account for less than half of the shortfall, and the remainder is unexplained. This sample comprises a few million clones, approximately 93% of them detected only once. 0.39% of the sample lies in the top ten. Sequencing input: naive CD4+ T cells from PBMCs. The intended sense of this specimen's cell subset or site label: CD45RA+ positively selected. These receptor sequences come from a man aged 18-30 years in good health. Some clones in this sample may be carry-over from other donors' samples.

Note on this clone: Within the sample, other DNA sequences also encode this same CDR3. The chain combines TRBV29-1 with TRBJ2-5, with D possibly TRBD1 on 5 matching bases. Trimming removed 6 bases from V and 2 bases from J, with 7 bases in between. The CDR3 consists of 11 residues. Germline V gives CDR1 SQVTM, CDR2 ANQGSEA. The DNA for the CDR3 is TGCAGCGTGGGGCCTCAAGAGACCCAGTACTTC. Translating gives CSVGPQETQYF.

This chain links TRBV9 with TRBJ2-1; TRBD2 aligns across 14 bases. The CDR3 loop spans 16 amino acids. Losses at the gene ends were 3 bases for V and 8 bases for J; bases not matched to a gene: 7. Germline V lookup: CDR1 SGDLS, CDR2 YYNGEE. The CDR3 here is CASSAKGTSGSYEQFF. The CDR3 DNA sequence: TGTGCCAGCAGCGCAAAGGGGACTAGCGGGAGCTATGAGCAGTTCTTC. Together with reference TRBV9 and TRBJ2-1, the CDR3 gives the full variable domain: DSGVTQTPKHLITATGQRVTLRCSPRSGDLSVYWYQQSLDQGLQFLIQYYNGEERAKGNILERFSAQQFPDLHSELNLSSLELGDSALYFCASSAKGTSGSYEQFFGPGTRLTVL.

This chain connects TRBV10-3 to TRBJ2-3; 12 bases agree with TRBD2. CDR1 and CDR2 (germline): ENHRY, SYGVKD. CDR3 length equals 13 residues. After removal of 4 bases from V and 14 bases from J, the junction contained 7 bases not matched to a gene. The CDR3 is CAISGGLAGAWYF. The CDR3 DNA sequence: TGTGCCATCAGTGGGGGACTAGCGGGTGCATGGTATTTT.

The chain uses TRBV18 and TRBJ2-5, with D tentatively TRBD1 or TRBD2 (5 bases each). Trimming stripped 4 bases from V and 4 bases from J, with 19 bases between. This CDR3 is built from 16 residues. Germline V gives CDR1 KGHSH, CDR2 LQKENI. The CDR3 nucleotides read TGTGCCAGCTCACTATCACTCTTTGGGGACCGAGAGACCCAGTACTTC. It codes for CASSLSLFGDRETQYF.

The rearrangement uses TRBV5-4 and TRBJ2-5; TRBD1 matches at 7 bases. The V segment lost 4 bases and the J segment 5 bases; nucleotides outside the gene matches: 11. This CDR3 region has 15 residues. Germline V lookup: CDR1 SGHNT, CDR2 YYREEE (reference sequence). As DNA, the CDR3 is TGTGCCAGCAGCGATCACCTAGGGGGCTCCGAGACCCAGTACTTC. It codes for CASSDHLGGSETQYF.

The chain combines TRBV2 with TRBJ2-5; TRBD2 agrees at 8 bases. V was clipped by 7 bases and J by 1 base; unmatched bases: 11. CDR3 length equals 16 residues. Germline CDR1 and CDR2: SNHLY and FYNNEI. This CDR3 reads CASTMVVAGGQETQYF. In DNA, the CDR3 is TGTGCCAGCACCATGGTAGTGGCGGGAGGCCAAGAGACCCAGTACTTC.

This chain joins TRBV7-9 and TRBJ1-1; 9 bases agree with TRBD1. This CDR3 comprises 15 residues. J was trimmed by 6 bases and V by 6 bases; bases with no gene match: 11. Germline values: CDR1 SEHNR, CDR2 FQNEAQ (reference sequence). CDR3: CASRVGTGSGPEAFF. DNA of the CDR3: TGTGCCAGCAGGGTCGGGACAGGGAGCGGCCCTGAAGCTTTCTTT.

The chain employs TRBV27 and TRBJ2-7; D gene unclear. This CDR3 comprises 13 residues. Trimming shortened V by 4 bases and J by 3 bases, and 10 bases separated the two germline ends. Germline V gene sequence: CDR1 MNHEY, CDR2 SMNVEV (reference sequence). The CDR3 spells CASSSSAYYEQYF. The DNA for the CDR3 is TGTGCCAGCAGTTCGTCAGCGTACTACGAGCAGTACTTC.

The CDR3 DNA sequence: TGTGCCAGCACCCGGGACAGGGGGCCAGATACGCAGTATTTT. Its translation is CASTRDRGPDTQYF. This chain uses TRBV2 with TRBJ2-3, with TRBD1 matching over 12 bases. CDR1 and CDR2 from the germline V gene are SNHLY and FYNNEI. Germline trimming cut 7 bases from V and 4 bases from J; bases unmatched to any gene: 3. The CDR3 sequence is 14 residues long.

This chain joins TRBV27 and TRBJ2-7; the D call may be TRBD1 or TRBD2 (6 bases each). This CDR3 is built from 14 residues. Per germline, CDR1 MNHEY and CDR2 SMNVEV (reference sequence). Trimming removed 6 bases at V and 4 bases at J, with 16 bases between. The CDR3 DNA reads TGTGCCAGCAGAGGAGGGGGTCTCCTATACGAGCAGTACTTC. Translating gives CASRGGGLLYEQYF.

This clone was observed once. The same CDR3 also results from other DNA sequences found in this sample. The chain has TRBV7-2 and TRBJ1-1; D uncertain. Per the germline V gene, CDR1 is SGHTA and CDR2 is FQGNSA. With 2 bases removed from V and 1 base from J, the gap between germline ends came to 5 bases. CDR3 size: 13 residues. DNA of the CDR3: TGTGCCAGCAGCTTATCTAGGAACACTGAAGCTTTCTTT. Translation gives CASSLSRNTEAFF.

V is TRBV28 and J is TRBJ2-3; tentatively, D is TRBD1 or TRBD2 (5 bases each). The CDR3 contains 16 residues. The germline V gene encodes CDR1 MDHEN and CDR2 SYDVKM. V was cut by 7 bases and J by 5 bases, with 22 bases left in between. The CDR3 loop reads CASTSAGAGKGDTQYF. The DNA of the CDR3 is TGTGCCAGCACCTCCGCCGGGGCAGGGAAGGGAGATACGCAGTATTTT. The full variable domain, completed using reference TRBV28 and TRBJ2-3, is DVKVTQSSRYLVKRTGEKVFLECVQDMDHENMFWYRQDPGLGLRLIYFSYDVKMKEKGDIPEGYSVSREKKERFSLILESASTNQTSMYLCASTSAGAGKGDTQYFGPGTRLTVL.

The chain combines TRBV5-1 with TRBJ2-7; D is perhaps TRBD1 (5 bases). Trimming removed 4 bases from V and 2 bases from J, with 16 bases in between. Germline-derived CDR1 and CDR2 are SGHRS and YFSETQ. The CDR3 covers 15 residues. The CDR3 spells CASSGAWGTTYEQYF. The CDR3, as DNA: TGCGCCAGCAGCGGGGCGTGGGGAACTACCTACGAGCAGTACTTC.

This rearrangement joins TRBV7-9 to TRBJ2-7; 9 bases fit TRBD1. The CDR3 consists of 15 residues. Germline CDR1 reads SEHNR; CDR2 reads FQNEAQ (reference sequence). After removal of 5 bases from V and 1 base from J, the junction contained 6 bases not matched to a gene. The CDR3 loop is CASSQTGGVSYEQYF. As DNA, the CDR3 is TGTGCCAGCAGCCAGACAGGGGGGGTTTCCTACGAGCAGTACTTC.

The chain has TRBV2 and TRBJ2-5, with D tentatively TRBD1 or TRBD2 (5 bases each). Germline CDR1 is SNHLY and CDR2 is FYNNEI. V was pared by 4 bases and J by 7 bases, with 22 bases between. The CDR3 extends over 16 amino acids. CDR3 region: CASSAGQTGHRVTQYF. CDR3 nucleotide sequence: TGTGCCAGCAGTGCGGGGCAGACGGGGCATCGTGTGACCCAGTACTTC.

The rearrangement links TRBV14 to TRBJ2-3; D remains unclear. With 1 base removed from V and 3 bases from J, the gap between germline ends came to 8 bases. The CDR3 length is 14 residues. Germline lookup yields CDR1 SGHDN and CDR2 FVKESK. The CDR3 DNA is TGTGCCAGCAGCCAAGGCGTTAGGACAGATACGCAGTATTTT. Its translation: CASSQGVRTDTQYF.